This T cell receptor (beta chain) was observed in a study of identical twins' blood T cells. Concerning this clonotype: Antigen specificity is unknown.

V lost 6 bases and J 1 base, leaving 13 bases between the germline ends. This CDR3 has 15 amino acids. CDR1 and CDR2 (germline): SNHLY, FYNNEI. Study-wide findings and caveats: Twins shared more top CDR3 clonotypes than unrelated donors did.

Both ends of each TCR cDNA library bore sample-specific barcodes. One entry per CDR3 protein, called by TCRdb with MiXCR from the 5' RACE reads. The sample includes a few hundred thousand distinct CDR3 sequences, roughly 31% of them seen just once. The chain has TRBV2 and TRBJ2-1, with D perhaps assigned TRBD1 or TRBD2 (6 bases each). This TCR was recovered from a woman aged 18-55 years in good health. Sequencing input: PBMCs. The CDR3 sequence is CASSLQGRSYNEQFF. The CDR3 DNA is TGTGCCAGCAGCCTCCAGGGGAGGTCCTACAATGAGCAGTTCTTC.